What follows are 22 T cell receptor beta chains derived from one specimen sequenced in a study of spatial heterogeneity in lung cancer (dated by TCRdb to the late 2010s). Libraries were made using 5' RACE. The reads were generated on a NextSeq 500. TCRdb's own reprocessing of the public reads used fastp at Q25 and MiXCR and kept productive beta chains. One record per CDR3 amino acid sequence lists the most common genes and DNA. The sample includes around 110,000 distinct CDR3 sequences, with 10% to 15% observed a single time. 15% to 20% of the sample comes from the top ten. Sample time point, as interpreted from the label and publication: blood at routine non-recurrence follow-up after resection. Without any cell sorting, TCR sequencing was performed on whole RNA extracted either from tumor and nontumor lung tissue or from cryopreserved PBMC samples. The material sequenced was PBMCs, taken at follow-up. These receptor sequences come from a male donor with early-stage non-small cell lung cancer.

This clonotype was recorded many times. V usage is TRBV19 and J usage is TRBJ2-1; TRBD1 agrees at 7 bases. The CDR3 is made up of 16 amino acids. The junction had 11 bases not matched to a gene; V was cut back by 9 bases and J by 0 bases. Germline-derived CDR1 and CDR2 are LNHDA and SQIVND (reference sequence). CDR3 residues: CASGPLGQSSYNEQFF. The CDR3 DNA follows: TGTGCCAGCGGGCCTCTGGGACAGAGCTCCTACAATGAGCAGTTCTTC.

As regards this clonotype: At one of its ends the junction is not consistent with the germline gene, which may arise from a read error. The genes are TRBV5-1 and TRBJ1-5, with D possibly TRBD1 on 5 matching bases. Germline-derived CDR1 and CDR2 are SGHRS and YFSETQ. CDR3 length: 13 amino acids. The CDR3 DNA is TGCGCCAGCAGCCTTGGTCAGGGTCAGCCCCACCATTTT. This translates into CASSLGQGQPHHF.

The chain carries TRBV7-2 and TRBJ1-2; no firm D call. There are 14 residues in the CDR3. CDR1 is SGHTA and CDR2 is FQGNSA in the germline V gene. V was trimmed by 3 bases and J by 4 bases, leaving 12 bases between them. CDR3 loop: CASSFIRRRYGYTF. In DNA form, the CDR3 reads TGTGCCAGCAGCTTCATCCGACGGCGCTATGGCTACACCTTC.

This clonotype came up a few times. The chain uses TRBV7-9 and TRBJ1-5, with TRBD1 matching 9 bases. Germline V lookup: CDR1 SEHNR, CDR2 FQNEAQ (reference sequence). V trimming: 1 base; J trimming: 4 bases; junction bases outside the gene matches: 2. The CDR3 consists of 15 residues. The CDR3 coding sequence is TGTGCCAGCAGCTTAGGTGGGACAGGGAATCAGCCCCAGCATTTT. It encodes CASSLGGTGNQPQHF.

This clonotype was counted at least ten times. The chain links TRBV29-1 to TRBJ2-1; 7 nucleotides agree with TRBD1. The germline V gene has CDR1 SQVTM and CDR2 ANQGSEA. The CDR3 loop spans 13 amino acids. V trimming: 8 bases; J trimming: 3 bases; junction bases outside the gene matches: 7. The CDR3 spells CSIRQGGYNEQFF. Written as DNA, the CDR3 is TGCAGCATACGACAGGGTGGCTACAATGAGCAGTTCTTC.

There are many counts of this clonotype. The chain couples TRBV7-2 to TRBJ2-3; possible D gene TRBD1, 6 bases. This CDR3 comprises 13 residues. Germline V gene lookup returns CDR1 SGHTA and CDR2 FQGNSA. The V end lost 4 bases, the J end lost 6 bases, and 11 bases lay between the germline ends. The DNA of the CDR3 is TGTGCCAGCAGCTACAGGGTTTCCGATACGCAGTATTTT. Translation: CASSYRVSDTQYF.

This clonotype was detected ten times or more. This chain joins TRBV5-4 and TRBJ2-1; 9 bases are a match to TRBD1. Trimming cost V 1 base and J 6 bases; bases outside gene matches: 11. The CDR3 sequence is 17 residues long. CDR1 and CDR2 (germline): SGHNT, YYREEE (reference sequence). The CDR3 sequence: CASSLRPGQGIGNEQFF. CDR3 nucleotide sequence: TGTGCCAGCAGCTTGAGGCCGGGACAGGGAATAGGCAATGAGCAGTTCTTC. The complete variable domain, with remaining parts taken from reference TRBV5-4 and TRBJ2-1, reads ETGVTQSPTHLIKTRGQQVTLRCSSQSGHNTVSWYQQALGQGPQFIFQYYREEENGRGNFPPRFSGLQFPNYSSELNVNALELDDSALYLCASSLRPGQGIGNEQFFGPGTRLTVL.

This clonotype occurred many times. The chain recombines TRBV5-1 with TRBJ2-7; possible D gene TRBD2, 6 bases. CDR3 size: 16 residues. Trimming shortened V by 0 bases and J by 3 bases, and 16 bases separated the two germline ends. In germline, CDR1 is SGHRS, CDR2 YFSETQ. The CDR3 region has the DNA TGCGCCAGCAGCTTGGCCTCCGGGGGAACGTTCTACGAGCAGTACTTC. Residues: CASSLASGGTFYEQYF.

This rearrangement joins TRBV14 to TRBJ2-7; tentatively, D is TRBD1 (5 bases). Germline CDR1 and CDR2: SGHDN and FVKESK. The CDR3 totals 15 residues. V gave up 0 bases and J gave up 4 bases, with 13 bases separating them. CDR3 nucleotides: TGTGCCAGCAGCCAAGAACGGTCTGGGGCTTACGAGCAGTACTTC. Amino acids: CASSQERSGAYEQYF.

The chain couples TRBV6-2 or TRBV6-3 to TRBJ2-5; D is unresolved. Trimming stripped 0 bases from V and 2 bases from J, with 4 bases between. This CDR3 is built from 13 residues. CDR1 and CDR2 from the germline V gene are MNHEY and SVGEGT. The CDR3 loop reads CASSYSRQETQYF. As DNA, the CDR3 is TGTGCCAGCAGTTACTCGAGGCAAGAGACCCAGTACTTC.

The V gene is TRBV2, the J gene TRBJ1-5; D might be TRBD1 (5 bases). The CDR3 loop spans 13 amino acids. Trimming cost V 7 bases and J 4 bases, with 11 bases left between them. Germline V gives CDR1 SNHLY, CDR2 FYNNEI. CDR3 residues: CASKLGENQPQHF. In DNA form, the CDR3 reads TGTGCCAGCAAATTGGGGGAGAATCAGCCCCAGCATTTT.

This chain uses TRBV11-3 with TRBJ2-7; TRBD2 is a possible D gene (6 bases). The CDR3 length is 15 residues. CDR1 and CDR2 (germline): SGHNT, YENEEA. V lost 7 bases to trimming and J lost 0 bases, with 16 bases between them. CDR3 DNA: TGTGCCAGCAAGGAGGGCAGGGTGAGCTCCTACGAGCAGTACTTC. It codes for CASKEGRVSSYEQYF.

The chain couples TRBV2 to TRBJ2-1; D gene uncertain. CDR1 SNHLY and CDR2 FYNNEI come from the germline V gene. V was shortened by 6 bases and J by 4 bases, with 7 bases between the two germline ends. This CDR3 is built from 12 residues. CDR3 loop: CASRTLYNEQFF. The CDR3 coding sequence is TGTGCCAGCAGGACCTTGTACAATGAGCAGTTCTTC.

This chain joins TRBV20-1 and TRBJ2-1; 7 bases are a match to TRBD1. The CDR3 spans 15 residues. The J segment lost 3 bases and the V segment lost 6 bases, leaving 11 bases of the junction unmatched. Germline CDR1 reads DFQATT; CDR2 reads SNEGSKA (reference sequence). The CDR3 protein is CSASRQGKVYNEQFF. CDR3 coding DNA: TGCAGTGCCAGTCGACAGGGTAAAGTCTACAATGAGCAGTTCTTC.

This chain links TRBV5-1 with TRBJ1-2; D possibly corresponds to TRBD1 (6 bases). The CDR3 loop spans 15 amino acids. V was cut by 2 bases and J by 6 bases, with 17 bases left in between. Germline-derived CDR1 and CDR2 are SGHRS and YFSETQ. The DNA of the CDR3 is TGCGCCAGCAGCTTTACCACAGGGCTCATCGATGGCTACACCTTC. Translating gives CASSFTTGLIDGYTF.

This clonotype has a count of ten or more. The V gene is TRBV29-1, the J gene TRBJ1-2; no firm D call. The V gene lost 3 bases and the J gene lost 5 bases, with 10 bases spanning the gap. The CDR3 has 12 amino acids. The germline V gene has CDR1 SQVTM and CDR2 ANQGSEA. The DNA of the CDR3 is TGCAGCGTTGACTCGGACGGTTATGGCTACACCTTC. It is translated as CSVDSDGYGYTF.

This clonotype was counted only a few times. V is TRBV27 and J is TRBJ2-1; D may match TRBD1 or TRBD2 (5 bases each). The germline V and J ends were trimmed by 1 base and 10 bases, with 11 bases remaining between them. Germline CDR1 reads MNHEY; CDR2 reads SMNVEV (reference sequence). This CDR3 comprises 13 residues. The CDR3 reads CASSLFGGEEQFF. The CDR3 DNA follows: TGTGCCAGCAGTTTATTTGGGGGAGAGGAGCAGTTCTTC.

This clonotype was counted at least ten times. The chain combines TRBV29-1 with TRBJ2-7; tentatively, D is TRBD1 or TRBD2 (5 bases each). This CDR3 has 13 amino acids. V was clipped by 6 bases and J by 2 bases, with 14 bases between them. Germline loops: CDR1 SQVTM, CDR2 ANQGSEA. This CDR3 is CSVGRGSAYEQYF. CDR3 sequence (DNA): TGCAGCGTCGGACGGGGCAGTGCCTACGAGCAGTACTTC.

This clonotype is medium-sized within its sample. The chain has TRBV4-1 and TRBJ2-3; 12 bases fit TRBD2. The CDR3 spans 16 residues. The germline V gene has CDR1 MGHRA and CDR2 YSYEKL. The V and J ends lost 2 bases and 4 bases, in that order; junction bases with no gene match: 4. The CDR3 spells CASSQSRLAGADTQYF. The CDR3 DNA reads TGCGCCAGCAGCCAAAGTCGACTAGCGGGGGCAGATACGCAGTATTTT.

Many counts were recorded for this clonotype. V and J are TRBV7-9 and TRBJ1-1; the match to TRBD1 covers 8 bases. This CDR3 comprises 13 residues. Losses at the gene ends were 6 bases for V and 3 bases for J; bases not matched to a gene: 3. Germline values: CDR1 SEHNR, CDR2 FQNEAQ (reference sequence). The CDR3 DNA follows: TGTGCCAGCAGTCCACAGGGGGACACTGAAGCTTTCTTT. This codes for CASSPQGDTEAFF. The full variable domain, its missing parts supplied by reference TRBV7-9 and TRBJ1-1, is DTGVSQNPRHKITKRGQNVTFRCDPISEHNRLYWYRQTLGQGPEFLTYFQNEAQLEKSRLLSDRFSAERPKGSFSTLEIQRTEQGDSAMYLCASSPQGDTEAFFGQGTRLTVV.

This clonotype came up a few times. The J gene is TRBJ2-6, the V gene TRBV7-2; unclear D gene. Germline V gene data show CDR1 as SGHTA and CDR2 as FQGNSA. This CDR3 has 15 amino acids. Trimming stripped 0 bases from V and 3 bases from J, with 6 bases between. Here the CDR3 reads CASSLAAGGANVLTF. The CDR3 DNA sequence: TGTGCCAGCAGCTTAGCGGCAGGTGGGGCCAACGTCCTGACTTTC.

The chain links TRBV20-1 to TRBJ1-2, with 10 bases fitting TRBD1. Trimming cost V 4 bases and J 8 bases; bases outside gene matches: 13. The CDR3 is made up of 15 amino acids. Germline V CDR1 and CDR2: DFQATT, SNEGSKA (reference sequence). The DNA of the CDR3 is TGCAGTGCTAAGGGACAGGGGAGGACGCGGGGAGGCTACACCTTC. It yields the protein CSAKGQGRTRGGYTF.